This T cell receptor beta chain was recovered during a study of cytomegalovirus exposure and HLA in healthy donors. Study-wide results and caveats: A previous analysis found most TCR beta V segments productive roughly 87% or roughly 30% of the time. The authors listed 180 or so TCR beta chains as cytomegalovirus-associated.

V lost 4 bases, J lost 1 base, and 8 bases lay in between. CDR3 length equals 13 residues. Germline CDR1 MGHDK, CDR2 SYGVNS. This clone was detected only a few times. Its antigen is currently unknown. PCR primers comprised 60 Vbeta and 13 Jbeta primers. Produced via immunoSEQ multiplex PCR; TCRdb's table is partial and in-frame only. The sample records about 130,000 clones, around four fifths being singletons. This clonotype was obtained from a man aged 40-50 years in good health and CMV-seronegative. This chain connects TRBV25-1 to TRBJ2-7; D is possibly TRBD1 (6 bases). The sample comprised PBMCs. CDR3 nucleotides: TGTGCCAGCAGTGGGGACAAATCCTACGAGCAGTACTTC. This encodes CASSGDKSYEQYF.